These 31 T cell receptor beta chains originate from one sample sequenced in a study of OX40 agonist ivuxolimab in advanced cancers. Only in-frame clones appear in the TCRdb table, and some are missing; sequencing was by immunoSEQ multiplex PCR. The sample has about 66,000 clones; roughly 80% are singletons. The input for sequencing was CD4+ or CD8+ T cells sorted from blood, taken in a trial of the OX40 agonist ivuxolimab. Receptors were obtained from an adult with an advanced solid tumor such as melanoma, head and neck, liver or kidney cancer.

The chain employs TRBV7-3 and TRBJ2-2; D is undetermined. This CDR3 contains 19 residues. Germline V gives CDR1 SGHTA, CDR2 FQGTGA. V lost 0 bases and J 3 bases, leaving 20 bases between the germline ends. CDR3 nucleotide sequence: TGTGCCAGCAGCTTAACGTCGGGTGGGCGGTTAACGGACACCGGGGAGCTGTTTTTT. Its translation is CASSLTSGGRLTDTGELFF.

V and J are TRBV30 and TRBJ1-3, with D possibly being TRBD1 (6 bases). Trimming took 1 base from V and 2 from J, leaving 12 bases between them. CDR1 and CDR2 from the germline V gene are GTSNPN and SVGIG (reference sequence). The CDR3 covers 15 residues. This CDR3 is CAWSAIQGTGNTIYF. The CDR3 DNA reads as TGTGCCTGGAGTGCTATACAGGGTACTGGAAACACCATATATTTT. Full variable domain (outside the CDR3, taken from reference TRBV30 and TRBJ1-3): SQTIHQWPATLVQPVGSPLSLECTVEGTSNPNLYWYRQAAGRGLQLLFYSVGIGQISSEVPQNLSASRPQDRQFILSSKKLLLSDSGFYLCAWSAIQGTGNTIYFGEGSWLTVV.

This chain joins TRBV27 and TRBJ1-2; tentative D call: TRBD1 (6 bases). Germline loops: CDR1 MNHEY, CDR2 SMNVEV (reference sequence). The CDR3 runs 15 residues. Trimming shortened V by 6 bases and J by 0 bases, and 14 bases separated the two germline ends. The CDR3 nucleotides are TGTGCCAGCAGCCGACCCGGGACACCTAACTATGGCTACACCTTC. Its protein is CASSRPGTPNYGYTF.

V is TRBV29-1 and J is TRBJ1-1, with 8 bases fitting TRBD1. The CDR3 runs to 12 residues. Germline V CDR1 and CDR2: SQVTM, ANQGSEA. J was trimmed by 8 bases and V by 7 bases; bases with no gene match: 9. CDR3 region: CSAQGALAEAFF. The CDR3 region has the DNA TGCAGCGCCCAGGGGGCCCTAGCCGAAGCTTTCTTT.

In this sample, this clone turned up a few times. J is TRBJ1-2 and V is TRBV28, with 9 bases identical to TRBD1. The V gene's germline CDR1 is MDHEN and CDR2 SYDVKM. The J segment lost 8 bases and the V segment lost 5 bases, leaving 12 bases of the junction unmatched. CDR3 length: 15 residues. CDR3 nucleotides: TGTGCCAGCAGTCTGACTCTTACAGGGGGCTGGGGCTACACCTTC. The encoded protein is CASSLTLTGGWGYTF.

V is TRBV10-3 and J is TRBJ1-2; the D gene is possibly TRBD1 (5 bases). V was cut by 5 bases and J by 7 bases, with 20 bases left in between. This CDR3 is built from 15 residues. CDR1 is ENHRY and CDR2 is SYGVKD in the germline V gene. The CDR3 DNA sequence: TGTGCCATCAGTCTCCGGGACGGCGAAATGGGTGGCTACACCTTC. This gives the protein CAISLRDGEMGGYTF.

The rearrangement uses TRBV5-5 and TRBJ1-4; D perhaps matches TRBD1 (5 bases). Trimming stripped 4 bases from V and 0 bases from J, with 10 bases between. CDR3 size: 15 residues. Germline V CDR1 and CDR2: SGHKS, YYEKEE (reference sequence). The chain's CDR3 is CASSEGASTNEKLFF. The DNA for the CDR3 is TGTGCCAGCAGCGAAGGGGCCTCAACTAATGAAAAACTGTTTTTT.

The rearrangement joins TRBV6-5 to TRBJ2-3, with D perhaps given as TRBD1 or TRBD2 (5 bases each). Germline V gene sequence: CDR1 MNHEY, CDR2 SVGAGI. V lost 6 bases and J 3 bases, leaving 13 bases between the germline ends. CDR3 size: 14 residues. The CDR3 bases are TGTGCCAGCAGGGCCGGGACCCGGACAGATACGCAGTATTTT. Translating it yields CASRAGTRTDTQYF.

This clone was detected a few times. V is TRBV2 and J is TRBJ1-1; a weak D match, TRBD1 (6 bases). V lost 4 bases and J lost 14, with 14 bases in between. Germline values: CDR1 SNHLY, CDR2 FYNNEI. The CDR3 loop spans 11 amino acids. CDR3 sequence: CASSATGRGFF. Written as DNA, the CDR3 is TGTGCCAGCAGTGCTACAGGGCGAGGGTTCTTT.

The CDR3 is CASSLTSGRSETQYF. CDR3 bases: TGCGCCAGCAGCTTGACTAGCGGACGTTCCGAGACCCAGTACTTC. The rearrangement joins TRBV5-1 to TRBJ2-5; 8 positions match TRBD2. Germline V gene data show CDR1 as SGHRS and CDR2 as YFSETQ. This CDR3 has 15 amino acids. Trimming cost V 1 base and J 5 bases; bases outside gene matches: 7.

This chain joins TRBV4-3 and TRBJ2-7; D remains ambiguous. Per germline, CDR1 LGHNA and CDR2 YSLEER. V lost 0 bases to trimming and J lost 7 bases, with 16 bases between them. CDR3 length equals 15 residues. Here the CDR3 reads CASSQDVGLTGEQYF. In DNA, the CDR3 is TGCGCCAGCAGCCAAGATGTAGGGCTGACCGGGGAGCAGTACTTC.

The rearrangement uses TRBV19 and TRBJ2-5; possibly TRBD1 for D (5 bases). The J call is in doubt because the DNA end fits TRBJ2-7 better. The CDR3 is made up of 15 amino acids. The germline CDR1 and CDR2 sequences are LNHDA and SQIVND (reference sequence). As DNA, the CDR3 is TGTGCCAGTAGTATTTACGGACACTCCTCCTACGAGCAGTACTTC. The encoded protein is CASSIYGHSSYEQYF.

The gene calls are TRBV27 and TRBJ2-7; 8 positions agree with TRBD1. V lost 5 bases to trimming and J lost 2 bases; unmatched junction nucleotides: 5. Germline V gene sequence: CDR1 MNHEY, CDR2 SMNVEV (reference sequence). The CDR3 has 14 residues. The CDR3 protein is CASSPTGVPYEQYF. CDR3 coding DNA: TGTGCCAGCAGTCCGACAGGGGTCCCCTACGAGCAGTACTTC.

The chain employs TRBV10-3 and TRBJ2-7; possibly TRBD1 for D (5 bases). The CDR3 loop spans 13 amino acids. Per germline, CDR1 ENHRY and CDR2 SYGVKD. V was trimmed by 4 bases and J by 7 bases, leaving 14 bases between them. The CDR3 sequence is CAISVGRGWEQYF. The DNA of the CDR3 is TGTGCCATCAGTGTGGGTAGGGGCTGGGAGCAGTACTTC.

The chain employs TRBV9 and TRBJ2-5, with D possibly TRBD1 on 6 matching bases. This CDR3 comprises 14 residues. Germline CDR1 is SGDLS and CDR2 is YYNGEE. The ends were cut back, 0 bases at V and 4 bases at J, with 10 bases in the middle. The CDR3 nucleotides read TGTGCCAGCAGCGTAGAGGGGGACCGAGAGACCCAGTACTTC. The encoded protein is CASSVEGDRETQYF.

The V and J genes are TRBV5-6 and TRBJ2-3, with 13 positions matching TRBD2. CDR1 is SGHDT, CDR2 YYEEEE, per germline. The CDR3 is 18 residues long. Losses at the gene ends were 5 bases for V and 5 bases for J; bases not matched to a gene: 14. This CDR3 is CASRPTHGLAGEKDTQYF. CDR3 sequence (DNA): TGTGCCAGCAGACCCACCCACGGACTAGCGGGAGAGAAAGATACGCAGTATTTT.

The rearrangement joins TRBV28 to TRBJ1-5, with a weak D call TRBD1 (6 bases). The ends were cut back, 5 bases at V and 9 bases at J, with 23 bases in the middle. The CDR3 extends over 16 amino acids. In germline, CDR1 is MDHEN, CDR2 SYDVKM. CDR3 bases: TGTGCCAGCAGTCCCATCTGGCAAGGGACAATCGGGCCCCAGCATTTT. The encoded protein is CASSPIWQGTIGPQHF.

The genes are TRBV2 and TRBJ1-1; 11 nucleotides agree with TRBD1. The V and J ends lost 6 bases and 3 bases, in that order; junction bases with no gene match: 6. Germline V gene data show CDR1 as SNHLY and CDR2 as FYNNEI. The CDR3 extends over 15 amino acids. The CDR3 sequence is CASRRDRGAYTEAFF. CDR3 coding DNA: TGTGCCAGCAGAAGGGACAGGGGGGCTTACACTGAAGCTTTCTTT.

The chain carries TRBV7-3 and TRBJ1-1; TRBD1 is a possible D gene (5 bases). The CDR3 has 13 residues. From germline, CDR1 is SGHTA and CDR2 FQGTGA. With 5 bases removed from V and 1 base from J, the gap between germline ends came to 8 bases. The CDR3, as DNA: TGTGCCAGCAGCACGGGACCGAACACTGAAGCTTTCTTT. It is translated as CASSTGPNTEAFF.

This sequence joins TRBV9 and TRBJ1-4; a possible D gene is TRBD1 (5 bases). This CDR3 region has 15 residues. The V gene lost 0 bases and the J gene lost 5 bases, with 11 bases spanning the gap. Looked up from germline, CDR1 is SGDLS and CDR2 is YYNGEE. CDR3 loop: CASSVGRVGNEKLFF. In DNA form, the CDR3 reads TGTGCCAGCAGCGTAGGCAGGGTAGGAAATGAAAAACTGTTTTTT.

The V gene is TRBV27, the J gene TRBJ1-4; D is possibly TRBD1 (5 bases). The CDR3 runs to 15 residues. The germline V gene has CDR1 MNHEY and CDR2 SMNVEV (reference sequence). Trimming removed 1 base at V and 4 bases at J, with 10 bases between. In DNA form, the CDR3 reads TGTGCCAGCAGTTTATTGTCAGGACATAATGAAAAACTGTTTTTT. Translation gives CASSLLSGHNEKLFF.

The chain couples TRBV5-6 to TRBJ1-6; TRBD1 is a possible D gene (6 bases). The CDR3 is 15 amino acids. Trimming removed 2 bases from V and 0 bases from J, with 6 bases in between. CDR1 is SGHDT and CDR2 is YYEEEE in the germline V gene. This CDR3 reads CASSLGGSYNSPLHF. The CDR3 DNA follows: TGTGCCAGCAGCTTAGGGGGCTCCTATAATTCACCCCTCCACTTT. The whole variable domain, filled in from reference TRBV5-6 and TRBJ1-6, reads DAGVTQSPTHLIKTRGQQVTLRCSPKSGHDTVSWYQQALGQGPQFIFQYYEEEERQRGNFPDRFSGHQFPNYSSELNVNALLLGDSALYLCASSLGGSYNSPLHFGNGTRLTVT.

The V gene is TRBV5-4, the J gene TRBJ1-1; maybe TRBD1 (5 bases). Germline lookup yields CDR1 SGHNT and CDR2 YYREEE (reference sequence). The V and J ends lost 5 bases and 1 base respectively, with 9 bases between them. This CDR3 is 13 amino acids long. CDR3: CASRVDRNTEAFF. CDR3 in DNA: TGTGCCAGCAGGGTTGACAGGAACACTGAAGCTTTCTTT.

This sequence joins TRBV5-4 and TRBJ2-6, with TRBD2 as a possible D gene (5 bases). This CDR3 spans 15 amino acids. Germline lookup yields CDR1 SGHNT and CDR2 YYREEE (reference sequence). Trimming took off 4 bases at V and 2 bases at J, with 10 bases between the two ends. The CDR3 protein is CASSIFGAGANVLTF. The CDR3 DNA is TGTGCCAGCAGCATATTCGGGGCTGGGGCCAACGTCCTGACTTTC.

This clone was detected only a few times. V and J are TRBV6-5 and TRBJ1-5; 7 nucleotides agree with TRBD1. The CDR3 contains 12 residues. From germline, CDR1 is MNHEY and CDR2 SVGAGI. The V segment lost 7 bases and the J segment 7 bases; nucleotides outside the gene matches: 4. The CDR3 loop reads CASTPQGQPQHF. CDR3 sequence (DNA): TGTGCCAGCACCCCACAGGGGCAGCCCCAGCATTTT.

J is TRBJ2-1 and V is TRBV14, with D unclear. The germline CDR1 and CDR2 sequences are SGHDN and FVKESK. The CDR3 sequence is 15 residues long. Deletions cut 4 bases from V and 7 bases from J, with 17 bases between. The CDR3 sequence is CASSPPRGGINEQFF. In DNA form, the CDR3 reads TGTGCCAGCAGCCCACCCCGAGGCGGAATTAATGAGCAGTTCTTC.

V is TRBV29-1 and J is TRBJ1-1; a possible D gene is TRBD1 (5 bases). Per the germline V gene, CDR1 is SQVTM and CDR2 is ANQGSEA. V dropped 7 bases and J dropped 3 bases, with 15 bases sitting between them. The CDR3 consists of 13 residues. CDR3 amino acids: CSGRWGWDTEAFF. As DNA, the CDR3 is TGCAGCGGCCGGTGGGGGTGGGACACTGAAGCTTTCTTT. Combining the CDR3 with reference TRBV29-1 and TRBJ1-1 gives the whole variable domain SAVISQKPSRDICQRGTSLTIQCQVDSQVTMMFWYRQQPGQSLTLIATANQGSEATYESGFVIDKFPISRPNLTFSTLTVSNMSPEDSSIYLCSGRWGWDTEAFFGQGTRLTVV.

This chain links TRBV9 with TRBJ1-6; TRBD1 aligns across 7 bases. This CDR3 spans 16 amino acids. The germline V gene has CDR1 SGDLS and CDR2 YYNGEE. With 4 bases clipped from V and 1 base from J, the junction kept 5 bases outside the gene matches. As DNA, the CDR3 is TGTGCCAGCAGCCACCCACAGGGGTCCTATAATTCACCCCTCCACTTT. Protein sequence: CASSHPQGSYNSPLHF.

This clone was seen more than once but under ten times. The chain links TRBV27 to TRBJ2-7; D is possibly TRBD1 (5 bases). V lost 8 bases and J lost 2, with 10 bases in between. Germline loops: CDR1 MNHEY, CDR2 SMNVEV (reference sequence). This CDR3 contains 12 residues. The CDR3 coding sequence is TGTGCCAGCGTGCAGGGTGCCTACGAGCAGTACGTC. It codes for CASVQGAYEQYV.

The chain combines TRBV4-2 with TRBJ2-1, with D perhaps assigned TRBD1 or TRBD2 (10 bases each). The germline V and J ends were trimmed by 4 bases and 5 bases, with 30 bases remaining between them. Germline CDR1 and CDR2: LGHNA and YNFKEQ. This CDR3 has 20 amino acids. CDR3 protein: CASSPLAGVSGTGVHNEQFF. CDR3 in DNA: TGTGCCAGCAGCCCGCTAGCGGGGGTTTCCGGGACAGGGGTCCACAATGAGCAGTTCTTC.

The gene calls are TRBV27 and TRBJ1-2, with 7 positions matching TRBD1. From germline, CDR1 is MNHEY and CDR2 SMNVEV (reference sequence). V lost 6 bases to trimming and J lost 7 bases; unmatched junction nucleotides: 5. The CDR3 runs 12 residues. As DNA, the CDR3 is TGTGCCAGCAGCAAAACAGGGGTTGGCTACACCTTC. Encoded protein: CASSKTGVGYTF.